These T cell receptor beta chains were read from a single sample in a study of Ad26.COV2.S vaccination and SARS-CoV-2 variants. Clones were read by immunoSEQ multiplex PCR, and TCRdb kept only the in-frame ones, dropping some. The top ten clones hold approximately 1.5% of a sample with some 640,000 clones, approximately 88% of them seen once. The sample here was peripheral blood, taken in a trial of Ad26.COV2.S vaccine versus placebo. These receptors all come from a person between 18 and 65 years old who received the Ad26.COV2.S COVID-19 vaccine or a placebo. The conserved cysteine and the conserved F or W are not part of the CDR3 here. The D gene is left open where the match is weak.

ASSRQGRNQPQH TRBD1 TRBJ1-5 TRBV27
ASSQVLFTDTQY . TRBJ2-3 TRBV4-3
ASRSKGLAVSETQY TRBD2 TRBJ2-5 TRBV2
ATSRLGTGVTDTQY TRBD1 TRBJ2-3 TRBV15
SASGGRGYNEQF TRBD2 TRBJ2-1 TRBV20-1
SASPLAGEGDTQY TRBD2 TRBJ2-3 TRBV20-1
ATSDLRTGIGNQETQY TRBD1 TRBJ2-5 TRBV24-1
ASRTLPETQY . TRBJ2-5 TRBV6-4
ASSQGLTYSNQPQH . TRBJ1-5 TRBV3-1/TRBV3-2
ASSLAQGVGYT . TRBJ1-2 TRBV5-1
ASSLRAGGNTEAF TRBD1 TRBJ1-1 TRBV5-1
ASSPGTAYGYT TRBD1 TRBJ1-2 TRBV18
ASSQEPGMSGNTIY . TRBJ1-3 TRBV4-3
AWKGLNSYNSPLH . TRBJ1-6 TRBV30
ASSPTGTGQETQY . TRBJ2-5 TRBV7-9
AWSPNREAF . TRBJ1-1 TRBV30
ASSLDRGRSNYGYT TRBD1 TRBJ1-2 TRBV5-4
ASSFIAGGETQY TRBD2 TRBJ2-5 TRBV5-1
ASSEVGASHEQF . TRBJ2-1 TRBV10-1
ASAVGAGTSTDTQY . TRBJ2-3 TRBV9
SVGMTGLDTEAF TRBD1 TRBJ1-1 TRBV29-1
ASSLDQGGSGIVGEQF TRBD2 TRBJ2-1 TRBV11-3
ASSPGQGDYGYT TRBD1 TRBJ1-2 TRBV7-3
ASSWDRANQPQH TRBD1 TRBJ1-5 TRBV5-5